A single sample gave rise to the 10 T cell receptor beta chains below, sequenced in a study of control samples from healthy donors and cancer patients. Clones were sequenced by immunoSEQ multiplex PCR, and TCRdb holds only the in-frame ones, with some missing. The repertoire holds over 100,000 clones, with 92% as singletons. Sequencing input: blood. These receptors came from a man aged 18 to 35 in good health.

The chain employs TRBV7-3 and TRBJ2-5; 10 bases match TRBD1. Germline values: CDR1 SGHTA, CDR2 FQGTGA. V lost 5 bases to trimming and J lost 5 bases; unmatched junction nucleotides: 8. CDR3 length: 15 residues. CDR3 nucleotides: TGTGCCAGCAGCCCTGTGGGACAGGGGATTGAGACCCAGTACTTC. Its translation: CASSPVGQGIETQYF.

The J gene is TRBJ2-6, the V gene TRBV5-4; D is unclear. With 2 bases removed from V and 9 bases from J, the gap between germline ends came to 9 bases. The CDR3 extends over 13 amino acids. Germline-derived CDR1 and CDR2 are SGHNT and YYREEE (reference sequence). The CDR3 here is CASSFGDFNVLTF. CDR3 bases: TGTGCCAGCAGCTTTGGCGATTTCAACGTCCTGACTTTC.

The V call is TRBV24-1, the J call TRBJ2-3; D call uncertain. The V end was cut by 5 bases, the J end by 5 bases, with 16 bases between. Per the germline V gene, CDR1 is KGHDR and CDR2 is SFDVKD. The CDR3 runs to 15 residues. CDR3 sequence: CATSGKDLNEDTQYF. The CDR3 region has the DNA TGTGCCACCAGTGGGAAGGATCTAAACGAAGATACGCAGTATTTT.

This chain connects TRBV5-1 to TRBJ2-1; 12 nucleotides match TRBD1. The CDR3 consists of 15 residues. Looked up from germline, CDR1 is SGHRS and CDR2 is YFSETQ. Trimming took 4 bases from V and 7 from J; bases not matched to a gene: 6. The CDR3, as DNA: TGCGCCAGCAGCCCCGGGGACAGGGGGCCGAATGAGCAGTTCTTC. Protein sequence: CASSPGDRGPNEQFF.

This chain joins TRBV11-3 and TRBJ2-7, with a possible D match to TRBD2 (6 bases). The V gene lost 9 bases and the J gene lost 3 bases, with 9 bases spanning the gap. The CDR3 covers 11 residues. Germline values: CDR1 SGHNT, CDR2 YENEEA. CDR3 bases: TGTGCCAGAGTGGGGGGCTACGAGCAGTACTTC. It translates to CARVGGYEQYF.

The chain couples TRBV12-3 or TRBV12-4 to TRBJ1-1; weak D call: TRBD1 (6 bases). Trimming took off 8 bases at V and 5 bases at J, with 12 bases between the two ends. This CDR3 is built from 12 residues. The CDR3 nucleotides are TGTGCCAGCCAGGAGGGGGGGACTGAAGCTTTCTTT. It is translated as CASQEGGTEAFF.

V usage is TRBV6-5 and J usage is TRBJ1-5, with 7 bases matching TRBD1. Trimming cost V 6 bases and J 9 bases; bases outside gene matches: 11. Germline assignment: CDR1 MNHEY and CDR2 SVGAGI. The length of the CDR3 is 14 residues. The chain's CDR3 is CASSRDSFYGPQHF. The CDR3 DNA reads TGTGCCAGCAGCCGGGACAGTTTCTATGGGCCCCAGCATTTT.

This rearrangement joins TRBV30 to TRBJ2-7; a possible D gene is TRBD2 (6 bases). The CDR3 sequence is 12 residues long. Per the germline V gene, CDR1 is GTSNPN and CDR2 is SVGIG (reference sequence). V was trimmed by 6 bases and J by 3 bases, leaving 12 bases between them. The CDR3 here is CACSSEGYEQYF. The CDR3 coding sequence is TGTGCCTGTTCCTCGGAGGGCTACGAGCAGTACTTC.

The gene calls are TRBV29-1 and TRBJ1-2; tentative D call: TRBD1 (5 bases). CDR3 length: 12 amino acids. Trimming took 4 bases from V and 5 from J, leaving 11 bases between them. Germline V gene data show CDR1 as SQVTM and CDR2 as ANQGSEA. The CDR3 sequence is CSVAQGSYGYTF. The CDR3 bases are TGCAGCGTTGCTCAGGGCTCGTATGGCTACACCTTC.

In DNA form, the CDR3 reads TGTGCCAGCAGCCCCCTGTCCCCTCGAGCGGGCGTCCAAGAGACCCAGTACTTC. It encodes CASSPLSPRAGVQETQYF. V is TRBV7-9 and J is TRBJ2-5, with D possibly being TRBD2 (6 bases). Germline-derived CDR1 and CDR2 are SEHNR and FQNEAQ (reference sequence). V was shortened by 5 bases and J by 1 base, with 23 bases between the two germline ends. This CDR3 region has 18 residues.